This T cell receptor beta chain came from a study of blood T cell repertoires in COVID-19. Study-wide context: PBMCs, B-cell-depleted T cells, or T cells provided the cDNA or gDNA that made up the material.

The authors' processing: Reference gene primers were amplified, and this amplification served to estimate nucleated cell counts. The assay was immunoSEQ multiplex PCR, and TCRdb's table has in-frame clones only and misses some. V, J and clone size derive from that table, while D and trimming were established from the DNA sequence. Found here are approximately 240,000 clones, about 88% of them singletons; the top ten hold about 2.1%. The sequenced material came from peripheral blood. This TCR was sampled from a woman in her forties who had recovered from COVID-19.

CDR3 amino acids: CASSYFGADQPQHF. CDR3 bases: TGTGCCAGCAGTTACTTTGGGGCGGACCAGCCCCAGCATTTT. The chain recombines TRBV6-2 or TRBV6-3 with TRBJ1-5; a possible D gene is TRBD1 (5 bases). The CDR3 consists of 14 residues. In germline, CDR1 is MNHEY, CDR2 SVGEGT. V dropped 1 base and J dropped 7 bases, with 11 bases sitting between them.